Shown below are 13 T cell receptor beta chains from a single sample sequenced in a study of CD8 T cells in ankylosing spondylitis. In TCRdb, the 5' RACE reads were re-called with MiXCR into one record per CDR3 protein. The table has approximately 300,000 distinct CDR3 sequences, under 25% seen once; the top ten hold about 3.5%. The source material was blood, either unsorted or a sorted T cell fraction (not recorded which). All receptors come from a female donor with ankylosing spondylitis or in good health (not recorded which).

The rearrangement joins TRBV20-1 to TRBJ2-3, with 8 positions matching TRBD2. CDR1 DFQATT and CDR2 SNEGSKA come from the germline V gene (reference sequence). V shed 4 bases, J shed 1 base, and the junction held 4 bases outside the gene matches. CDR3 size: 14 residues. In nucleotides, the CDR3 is TGCAGTGCTAAGGTAGCGGGGCGCACAGATACGCAGTATTTT. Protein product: CSAKVAGRTDTQYF.

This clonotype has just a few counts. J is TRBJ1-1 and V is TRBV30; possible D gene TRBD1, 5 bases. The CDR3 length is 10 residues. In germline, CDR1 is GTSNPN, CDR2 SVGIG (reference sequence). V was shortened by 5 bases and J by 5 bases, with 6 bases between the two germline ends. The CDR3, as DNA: TGTGCCTGGTGGGGGACTGAAGCTTTCTTT. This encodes CAWWGTEAFF.

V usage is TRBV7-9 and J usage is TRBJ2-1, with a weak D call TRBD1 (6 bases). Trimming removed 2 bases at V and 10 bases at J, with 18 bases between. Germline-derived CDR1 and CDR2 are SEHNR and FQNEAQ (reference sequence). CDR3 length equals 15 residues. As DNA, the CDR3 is TGTGCCAGCAGCTTAAGTCTAAGGACAGCCGAGGAGCAGTTCTTC. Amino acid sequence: CASSLSLRTAEEQFF.

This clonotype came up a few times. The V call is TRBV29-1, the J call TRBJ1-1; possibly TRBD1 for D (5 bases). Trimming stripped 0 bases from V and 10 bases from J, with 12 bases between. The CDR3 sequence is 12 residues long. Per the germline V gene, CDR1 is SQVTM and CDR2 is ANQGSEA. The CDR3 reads CSVEDLVRGAFF. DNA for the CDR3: TGCAGCGTTGAAGATCTGGTGAGGGGAGCTTTCTTT.

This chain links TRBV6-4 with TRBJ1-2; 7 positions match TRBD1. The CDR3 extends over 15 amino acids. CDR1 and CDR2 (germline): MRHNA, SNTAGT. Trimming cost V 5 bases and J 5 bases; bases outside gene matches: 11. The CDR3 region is CASSPVPGQKYGYTF. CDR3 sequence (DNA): TGTGCCAGCAGTCCCGTCCCGGGACAGAAATATGGCTACACCTTC.

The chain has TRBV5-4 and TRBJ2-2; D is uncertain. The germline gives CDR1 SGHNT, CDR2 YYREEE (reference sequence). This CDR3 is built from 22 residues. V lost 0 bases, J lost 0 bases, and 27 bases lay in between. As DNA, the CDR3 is TGTGCCAGCAGCTTGGTTCCCTCGTCCGGGCCCGCACTTAAACCGAACACCGGGGAGCTGTTTTTT. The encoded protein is CASSLVPSSGPALKPNTGELFF.

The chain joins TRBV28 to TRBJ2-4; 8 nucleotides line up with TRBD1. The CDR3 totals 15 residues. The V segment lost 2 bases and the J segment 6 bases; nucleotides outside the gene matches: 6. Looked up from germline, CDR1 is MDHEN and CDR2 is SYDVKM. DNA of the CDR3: TGTGCCAGCAGTTTACCCGGGACAGGAGGAAACATTCAGTACTTC. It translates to CASSLPGTGGNIQYF.

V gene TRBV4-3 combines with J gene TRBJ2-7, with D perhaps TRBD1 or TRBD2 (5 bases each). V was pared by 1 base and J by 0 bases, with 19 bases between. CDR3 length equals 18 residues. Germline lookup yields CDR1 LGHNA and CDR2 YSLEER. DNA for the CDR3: TGCGCCAGCAGCCAAGCCAAGGAGACAGTTGGGAGCTCCTACGAGCAGTACTTC. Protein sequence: CASSQAKETVGSSYEQYF.

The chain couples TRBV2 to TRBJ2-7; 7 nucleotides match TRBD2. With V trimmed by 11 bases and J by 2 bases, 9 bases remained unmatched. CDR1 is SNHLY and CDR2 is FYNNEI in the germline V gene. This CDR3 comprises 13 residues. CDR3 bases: TGTGCCGGGGGGGAGGGAGGAACCTACGAGCAGTACTTC. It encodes CAGGEGGTYEQYF.

The CDR3 region is CASSLGGLAGAYEQYF. DNA for the CDR3: TGTGCCAGCAGCTTAGGCGGACTAGCGGGAGCCTACGAGCAGTACTTC. J is TRBJ2-7 and V is TRBV7-6, with TRBD2 matching over 13 bases. The CDR3 is 16 residues long. Germline CDR1 and CDR2: SGHVS and FNYEAQ. J was trimmed by 2 bases and V by 1 base; bases with no gene match: 2. The complete variable domain, with remaining parts taken from reference TRBV7-6 and TRBJ2-7, reads GAGVSQSPRYKVTKRGQDVALRCDPISGHVSLYWYRQALGQGPEFLTYFNYEAQQDKSGLPNDRFSAERPEGSISTLTIQRTEQRDSAMYRCASSLGGLAGAYEQYFGPGTRLTVT.

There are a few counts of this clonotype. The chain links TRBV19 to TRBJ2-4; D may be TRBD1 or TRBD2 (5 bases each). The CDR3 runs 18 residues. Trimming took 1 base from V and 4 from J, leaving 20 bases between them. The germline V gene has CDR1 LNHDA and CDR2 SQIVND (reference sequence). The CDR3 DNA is TGTGCCAGTAGTATAGGAAGGAGGACGGGACCCTGGAAAAACATTCAGTACTTC. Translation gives CASSIGRRTGPWKNIQYF.

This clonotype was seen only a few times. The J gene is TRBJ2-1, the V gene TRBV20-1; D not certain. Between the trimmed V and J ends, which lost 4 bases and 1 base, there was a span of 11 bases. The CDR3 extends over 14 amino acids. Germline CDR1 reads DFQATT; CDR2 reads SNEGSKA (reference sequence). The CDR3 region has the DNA TGCAGTGCTAACGGGCCATCTTCCTACAATGAGCAGTTCTTC. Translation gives CSANGPSSYNEQFF.

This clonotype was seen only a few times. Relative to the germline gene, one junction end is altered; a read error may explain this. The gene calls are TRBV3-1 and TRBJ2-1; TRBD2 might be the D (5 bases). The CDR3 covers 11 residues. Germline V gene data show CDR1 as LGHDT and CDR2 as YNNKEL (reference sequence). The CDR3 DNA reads TGTGCCAGCAGCCACGGGGTACTAGTTGTCTTC. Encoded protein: CASSHGVLVVF.